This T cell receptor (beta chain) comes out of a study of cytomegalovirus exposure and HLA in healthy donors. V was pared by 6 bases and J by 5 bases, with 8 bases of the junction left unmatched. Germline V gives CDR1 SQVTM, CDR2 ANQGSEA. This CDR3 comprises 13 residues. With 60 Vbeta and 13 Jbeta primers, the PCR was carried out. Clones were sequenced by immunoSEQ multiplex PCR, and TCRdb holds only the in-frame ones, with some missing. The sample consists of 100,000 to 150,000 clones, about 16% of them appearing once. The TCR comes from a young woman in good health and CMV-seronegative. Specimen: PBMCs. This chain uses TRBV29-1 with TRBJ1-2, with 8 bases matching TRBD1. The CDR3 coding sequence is TGCAGCGTGATAGGGACAGGCGGTTATGGCTACACCTTC. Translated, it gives CSVIGTGGYGYTF.